This T cell receptor (beta chain) derives from a study of blood T cells in healthy people across ages. V lost 1 base and J lost 4, with 14 bases in between. Germline CDR1 reads SGHTA; CDR2 reads FQGNSA. The CDR3 totals 17 residues. Through a sample-barcoded 5' primer and a J-beta primer mix, a second PCR was run for about 6 to 12 cycles. Every individual sample yielded 2.5 million or more paired-end reads (each containing CDR3). TCRdb itself ran the 5' RACE reads through MiXCR, one entry per CDR3 protein. The profile shows about 770,000 distinct CDR3 sequences, 44% of them singletons. This sequence was found in a man aged 55 to 69 in good health. The specimen was blood. This chain links TRBV7-2 with TRBJ1-6; weak D call: TRBD1 (5 bases). In DNA, the CDR3 is TGTGCCAGCAGCTTAGGCCGGGACGGCCTATATAATTCACCCCTCCACTTT. It specifies CASSLGRDGLYNSPLHF.